Described below is a single T cell receptor beta chain sequence and its context. In the source study's methods: The assay estimated nucleated cells by amplifying reference gene primers. Profiling relied on immunoSEQ multiplex PCR, and the TCRdb table lists in-frame clones only, not all of them. V, J and clone size derive from that table, while D and trimming were established from the DNA sequence. The sample gives around 230,000 clones, around 86% of which show up once; around 3.3% is in the top ten. Categorization into cohorts depended on clinical history that participants reported. CDR1 SGHAT and CDR2 FQNNGV come from the germline V gene. V was clipped by 5 bases and J by 4 bases, with 9 bases between them. This CDR3 spans 12 amino acids. This entry is derived from a study of blood T cell repertoires in COVID-19.

The source of this sequence is a woman in her thirties or forties with acute COVID-19. The sequenced sample consisted of PBMCs or T cells enriched from blood (not recorded which). The rearrangement links TRBV11-2 to TRBJ2-7; no definite D call. CDR3 nucleotide sequence: TGTGCCAGCAGCCAAGCTAGATACGAGCAGTACTTC. Translation gives CASSQARYEQYF.